This T cell receptor beta chain emerged from a study of early T cells in non-severe SARS-CoV-2 infection. Whole-study context: Whole-blood bulk RNA, unsorted, was sequenced, and chains were unpaired. Study results and caveats: There was a bias toward anti-spike CD8 responses in VDJdb matching, which missed private and CD4 specificities.

Germline V lookup: CDR1 SGHDN, CDR2 FVKESK. The CDR3 contains 15 residues. Trimming at V came to 4 bases and at J to 6 bases, leaving 7 bases not matched to a gene. Unique molecular identifiers were affixed to single, distinct cDNA molecules. TCRdb independently ran MiXCR on the 5' RACE reads; one entry per CDR3 protein. The sample lists 95,000 to 150,000 distinct CDR3 sequences; about 15% were seen once. This clonotype was recorded many times. What it binds is unknown. This chain joins TRBV14 and TRBJ1-4; 8 nucleotides align to TRBD1. The receptor's source is an adult who was a healthcare worker with PCR-confirmed SARS-CoV-2 infection or an uninfected control (not recorded which). The source material was whole blood. DNA for the CDR3: TGTGCCAGCAGCCGGACTCAGGGGGCGGATGAAAAACTGTTTTTT. It codes for CASSRTQGADEKLFF.